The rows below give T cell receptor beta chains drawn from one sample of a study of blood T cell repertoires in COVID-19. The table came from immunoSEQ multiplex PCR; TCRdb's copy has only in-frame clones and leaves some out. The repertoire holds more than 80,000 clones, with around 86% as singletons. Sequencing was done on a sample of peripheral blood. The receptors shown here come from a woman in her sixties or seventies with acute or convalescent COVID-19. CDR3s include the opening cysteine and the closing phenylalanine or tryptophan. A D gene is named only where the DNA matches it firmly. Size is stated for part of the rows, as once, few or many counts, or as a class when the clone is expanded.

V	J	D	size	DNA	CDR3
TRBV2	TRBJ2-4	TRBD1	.	TGTGCCAGCAGCGAGACAGGGGTTAGGAAGGCCAAAAACATTCAGTACTTC	CASSETGVRKAKNIQYF
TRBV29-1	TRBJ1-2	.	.	TGCAGCGTCAGGCGGGGGGCGGATGGCCACACCTTC	CSVRRGADGHTF
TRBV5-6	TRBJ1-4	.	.	TGTGCCAGCAGCTTAGGACGGGGAACTAATGAAAAACTGTTTTTT	CASSLGRGTNEKLFF
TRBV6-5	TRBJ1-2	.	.	TGTGCCAGCAGGCCAGGGGCAGGAGCTAACTATGGCTACACCTTC	CASRPGAGANYGYTF
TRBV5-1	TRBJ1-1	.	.	TGCGCCAGCAGCTTGGGGTCGGGGTTCGGAACTGAAGCTTTCTTT	CASSLGSGFGTEAFF
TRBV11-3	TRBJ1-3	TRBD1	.	TGTGCCAGCAGCAGGGGACAGAGCTCTGGAAACACCATATATTTT	CASSRGQSSGNTIYF
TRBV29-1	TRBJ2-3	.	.	TGCAGCGTCAGAAGGTCAGACAGGCCCTCCACAGATACGCAGTATTTT	CSVRRSDRPSTDTQYF
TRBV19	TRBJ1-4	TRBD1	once	TGTGCCAGTAGTCATGGGACAGTTGAAAAACTGTTTTTT	CASSHGTVEKLFF
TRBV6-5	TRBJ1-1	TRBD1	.	TGTGCCAGCAGTTTCAGGGGGGAAGACACTGAAGCTTTCTTT	CASSFRGEDTEAFF
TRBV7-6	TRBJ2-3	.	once	TGTGCCATAAAGGGGCTTGCTGATACGCAGTATTTT	CAIKGLADTQYF
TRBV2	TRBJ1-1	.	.	TGTGCCAGCAGGGCCGACAGTATTACTGAAGCTTTCTTT	CASRADSITEAFF
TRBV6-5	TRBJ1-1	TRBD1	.	TGTGCCAGCCGGGACAGGGGAACGGGGATCACTGAAGCTTTCTTT	CASRDRGTGITEAFF
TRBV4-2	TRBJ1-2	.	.	TGTGCCAGCAGCCCCGGGGGGGGCAGTGAGGCTAACTATGGCTACACCTTC	CASSPGGGSEANYGYTF
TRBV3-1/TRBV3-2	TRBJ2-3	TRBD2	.	TGTGCCAGCAGCCAGGGGTCGGGACTAGAGCTTGTAGATACGCAGTATTTT	CASSQGSGLELVDTQYF
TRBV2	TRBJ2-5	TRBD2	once	TGTGCCAGCAGTGAACAACTAGCGGGGTTAGAGACCCAGTACTTC	CASSEQLAGLETQYF
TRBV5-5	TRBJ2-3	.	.	TGTGCCAGCAGTCAACAGGGTGACACAGATACGCAGTATTTT	CASSQQGDTDTQYF
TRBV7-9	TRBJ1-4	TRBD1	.	TGTGCCAGCAGCCCCGGACAGGGATATGAAAAACTGTTTTTT	CASSPGQGYEKLFF
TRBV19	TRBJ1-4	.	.	TGTGCCAGTAGCGACAGGTCCGGGGAAAAACTGTTTTTT	CASSDRSGEKLFF
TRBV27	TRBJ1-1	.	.	TGTGCCAGCAGTTTATTGGGGGCACAGAACACTGAAGCTTTCTTT	CASSLLGAQNTEAFF
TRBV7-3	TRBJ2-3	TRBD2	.	TGTGCCAGCAGCTTAAGAGGGCCTAGCGGGGACCCCTTACCTGGCACAGATACGCAGTATTTT	CASSLRGPSGDPLPGTDTQYF
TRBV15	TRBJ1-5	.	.	TGTGCCACCAGCAGAGATAGGACAGTAACTAATCAGCCCCAGCATTTT	CATSRDRTVTNQPQHF
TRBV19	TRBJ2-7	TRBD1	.	TGTGCCAGTAGGGTCACAGGGGTGACGGGCGAGCAGTACTTC	CASRVTGVTGEQYF
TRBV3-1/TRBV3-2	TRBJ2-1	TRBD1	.	TGTGCCAGCAGCCAAGATCTGGGGACAGGGGGTACCAATGAGCAGTTCTTC	CASSQDLGTGGTNEQFF
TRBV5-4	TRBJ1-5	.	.	TGTGCCAGCAGTCGAGGGGGAGACGGCAATCAGCCCCAGCATTTT	CASSRGGDGNQPQHF
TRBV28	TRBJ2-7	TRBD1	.	TGTGCCAGCAGTAGCCCGGGACAGGGGAACGAGCAGTACTTC	CASSSPGQGNEQYF
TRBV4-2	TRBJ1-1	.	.	TGTGCCAGCAGCCGATCGGACAGGAACACTGAAGCTTTCTTT	CASSRSDRNTEAFF
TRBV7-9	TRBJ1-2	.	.	TGTGCCAGCAGCCTAAATGAGCAGACAAACGGCTACACCTTC	CASSLNEQTNGYTF
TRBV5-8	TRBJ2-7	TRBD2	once	TGTGCCAGCAGCTTGGGCAGGGACTACTCCTACGAGCAGTACTTC	CASSLGRDYSYEQYF
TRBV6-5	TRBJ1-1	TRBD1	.	TGTGCCAGCAGTCCAGGGGGCAAAGCTGAAGCTTTCTTT	CASSPGGKAEAFF
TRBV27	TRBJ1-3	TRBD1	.	TGTGCCAGCAGCCCCGCTGGAGGGGGCGTCGGAAACACCATATATTTT	CASSPAGGGVGNTIYF
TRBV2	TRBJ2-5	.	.	TGTGCCAGCACGAGGGGGCAAGAGACCCAGTACTTC	CASTRGQETQYF
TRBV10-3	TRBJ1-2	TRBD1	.	TGTGCCATCAGCACCGGGACAGACGATGGCTACACCTTC	CAISTGTDDGYTF
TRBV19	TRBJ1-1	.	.	TGTGCCAGTACCCCCCCAGGGGAATACACTGAAGCTTTCTTT	CASTPPGEYTEAFF
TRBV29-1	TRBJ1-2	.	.	TGCAGCGTTGAACAAGGCTACACCTTC	CSVEQGYTF
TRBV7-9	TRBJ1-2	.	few	TGTGCCAGCAGCTGGACAGAAAACTATGGCTACACCTTC	CASSWTENYGYTF
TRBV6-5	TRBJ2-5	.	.	TGTGCCAGCAGTTCAGGGGCTTTGGAGACCCAGTACTTC	CASSSGALETQYF
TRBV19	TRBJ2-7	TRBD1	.	TGTGCCAGTAGTATCCAGACAGGGGTGTACGAGCAGTACTTC	CASSIQTGVYEQYF
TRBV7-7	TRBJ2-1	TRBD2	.	TGTGCTAGCAGCACCAGACTAGCGGGCGAGCAGTTCTTC	CASSTRLAGEQFF
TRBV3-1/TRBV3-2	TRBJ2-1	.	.	TGTGCCAGCAGCCACAGTCGGGTGCCTGACAATGAGCAGTTCTTC	CASSHSRVPDNEQFF
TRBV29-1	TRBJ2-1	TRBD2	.	TGCAGCGTTGAAGAAACTAGCGGGGGGTATGAGCAGTTCTTC	CSVEETSGGYEQFF
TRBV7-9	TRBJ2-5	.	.	TGTGCCAGCAGCTTTGATCTAGGGGAAGCGGAGACCCAGTACTTC	CASSFDLGEAETQYF
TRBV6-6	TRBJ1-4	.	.	TGTGCCAGCAGTTCCGATGGGAGACAGGATAATGAAAAACTGTTTTTT	CASSSDGRQDNEKLFF
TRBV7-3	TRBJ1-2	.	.	TGTGCCAGCAGCGGAGGGAAGGGCTATGGCTACACCTTC	CASSGGKGYGYTF
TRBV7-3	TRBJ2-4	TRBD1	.	TGTGCCAGCGAAGGGGGCGATGACATTCAGTACTTC	CASEGGDDIQYF
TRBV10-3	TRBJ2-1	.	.	TGTGCCATCAGTGTGGGCAGGGAAATTTACAATGAGCAGTTCTTC	CAISVGREIYNEQFF
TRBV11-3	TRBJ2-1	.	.	TGTGCCAGCAGCTCATTTACAGGGCTCGGCGTGCAGTTCTTC	CASSSFTGLGVQFF
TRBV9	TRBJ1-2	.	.	TGTGCCAGCAGCCCCTGGGGCGAATATGGCTACACCTTC	CASSPWGEYGYTF
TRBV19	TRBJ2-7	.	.	TGTGCCAGTAGTAAGGAGGGTCACCCTAGCTCGATATACGAGCAGTACTTC	CASSKEGHPSSIYEQYF
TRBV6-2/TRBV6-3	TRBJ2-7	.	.	TGTGCCAGCAGTTATTCGGGAACAGCTAAATGGCAGTACTTC	CASSYSGTAKWQYF
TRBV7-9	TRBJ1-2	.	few	TGTGCCAGCAGCCGGGATAACTATGGCTACACCTTC	CASSRDNYGYTF
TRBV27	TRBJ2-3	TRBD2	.	TGTGCCAGCAGGCTAGCGGGGGTTAGCACAGATACGCAGTATTTT	CASRLAGVSTDTQYF